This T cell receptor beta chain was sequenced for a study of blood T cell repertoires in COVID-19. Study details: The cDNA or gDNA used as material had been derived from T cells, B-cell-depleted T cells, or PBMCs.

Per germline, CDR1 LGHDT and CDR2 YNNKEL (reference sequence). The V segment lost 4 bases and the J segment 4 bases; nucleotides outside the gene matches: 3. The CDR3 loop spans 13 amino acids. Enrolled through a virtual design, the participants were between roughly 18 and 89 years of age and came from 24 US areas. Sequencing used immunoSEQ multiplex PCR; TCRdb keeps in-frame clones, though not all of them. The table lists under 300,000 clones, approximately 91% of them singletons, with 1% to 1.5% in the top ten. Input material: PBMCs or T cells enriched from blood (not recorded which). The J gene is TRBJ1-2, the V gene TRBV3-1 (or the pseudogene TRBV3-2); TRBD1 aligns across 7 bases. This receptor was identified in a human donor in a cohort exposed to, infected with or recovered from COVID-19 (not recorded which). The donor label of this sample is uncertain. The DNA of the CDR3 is TGTGCCAGCAGCCCTCAGGGGGGCTATGGCTACACCTTC. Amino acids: CASSPQGGYGYTF.